This is a list of T cell receptor beta chains from one sample in a study of blood T cell repertoires in COVID-19. Produced via immunoSEQ multiplex PCR; TCRdb's table is partial and in-frame only. This table has roughly 460,000 clones, 70% to 90% appearing once. The material sequenced was peripheral blood. The origin of the receptors is a man younger than 35 with COVID-19, enrolled during active disease. Both conserved end residues are part of each CDR3. Each record gives: CDR3 protein, CDR3 DNA, V gene, J gene, D gene, clone size. The D gene is left open where the match is weak. Only part of the rows carry a size: once, few, many, or a class if the clone is expanded.

CDR3: CAISPGSPSTDTQYF
DNA: TGTGCCATCAGCCCGGGATCTCCTAGCACAGATACGCAGTATTTT
V: TRBV10-3
J: TRBJ2-3
D: -
size: -

CDR3: CASSIADYGVTEAFF
DNA: TGTGCCAGTAGTATAGCTGATTACGGGGTCACTGAAGCTTTCTTT
V: TRBV19
J: TRBJ1-1
D: -
size: few

CDR3: CASSLAQTGAEAFF
DNA: TGTGCCAGCAGCTTAGCCCAAACAGGGGCTGAAGCTTTCTTT
V: TRBV7-9
J: TRBJ1-1
D: TRBD1
size: -

CDR3: CASSRSGGPNYGYTF
DNA: TGTGCCAGCAGCCGATCGGGGGGGCCTAACTATGGCTACACCTTC
V: TRBV7-9
J: TRBJ1-2
D: -
size: few

CDR3: CASSQNTGPYNSPLHF
DNA: TGTGCCAGCAGCCAAAACACAGGTCCCTATAATTCACCCCTCCACTTT
V: TRBV5-4
J: TRBJ1-6
D: -
size: -

CDR3: CASSLGLAGVLGELFF
DNA: TGTGCCAGCAGCCTCGGACTAGCGGGAGTGTTGGGGGAGCTGTTTTTT
V: TRBV7-3
J: TRBJ2-2
D: TRBD2
size: -

CDR3: CASSAQREVDTQYF
DNA: TGTGCCAGCAGTGCCCAGCGGGAGGTAGATACGCAGTATTTT
V: TRBV2
J: TRBJ2-3
D: TRBD2
size: -

CDR3: CSVRGLLNTEAFF
DNA: TGCAGCGTGAGGGGACTCCTGAACACTGAAGCTTTCTTT
V: TRBV29-1
J: TRBJ1-1
D: -
size: -

CDR3: CASSLGSGGAKTQYF
DNA: TGTGCCAGCAGCTTAGGTTCAGGGGGCGCGAAGACCCAGTACTTC
V: TRBV7-9
J: TRBJ2-5
D: TRBD1
size: -

CDR3: CASRSLDNTKAFF
DNA: TGTGCCAGCAGGTCGTTAGACAACACCAAAGCTTTCTTT
V: TRBV6-5
J: TRBJ1-1
D: -
size: -

CDR3: CATRLAGGNEQFF
DNA: TGTGCCACCCGACTAGCGGGAGGAAATGAGCAGTTCTTC
V: TRBV5-8
J: TRBJ2-1
D: TRBD2
size: -

CDR3: CATSRDPTNSPLHF
DNA: TGTGCCACCAGCAGAGACCCTACTAATTCACCCCTCCACTTT
V: TRBV15
J: TRBJ1-6
D: -
size: -

CDR3: CASSPPTVHEQYF
DNA: TGTGCCAGCTCACCACCCACAGTCCACGAGCAGTACTTC
V: TRBV18
J: TRBJ2-7
D: -
size: -

CDR3: CASSMTLGQGSYEQYF
DNA: TGTGCCAGCAGCATGACCCTGGGACAGGGATCCTACGAGCAGTACTTC
V: TRBV14
J: TRBJ2-7
D: TRBD1
size: -

CDR3: CASSHRDITEAFF
DNA: TGTGCCAGCAGCCATAGGGACATAACTGAAGCTTTCTTT
V: TRBV3-1/TRBV3-2
J: TRBJ1-1
D: -
size: few

CDR3: CASSQKTGGNTEAFF
DNA: TGTGCCAGCAGCCAAAAAACAGGGGGCAACACTGAAGCTTTCTTT
V: TRBV5-4
J: TRBJ1-1
D: TRBD1
size: once

CDR3: CASSLDSGFYEQYF
DNA: TGTGCCAGCAGCTTAGATTCGGGTTTCTACGAGCAGTACTTC
V: TRBV11-2
J: TRBJ2-7
D: -
size: once

CDR3: CASSLAGPGRGNTIYF
DNA: TGCGCCAGCAGCTTGGCCGGGCCAGGGAGGGGAAACACCATATATTTT
V: TRBV5-1
J: TRBJ1-3
D: -
size: -

CDR3: CASSLVSGVSTDTQYF
DNA: TGTGCCAGCAGCTTGGTCAGCGGGGTTAGCACAGATACGCAGTATTTT
V: TRBV5-4
J: TRBJ2-3
D: TRBD2
size: -

CDR3: CASSSQVYENTGELFF
DNA: TGTGCCAGCAGCTCGCAGGTCTATGAGAACACCGGGGAGCTGTTTTTT
V: TRBV7-8
J: TRBJ2-2
D: -
size: -

CDR3: CASSWQTEQYF
DNA: TGTGCCAGCAGTTGGCAGACAGAGCAGTACTTC
V: TRBV25-1
J: TRBJ2-7
D: -
size: -

CDR3: CATQGVFLDDGYTF
DNA: TGTGCCACCCAAGGGGTTTTCTTGGACGATGGCTACACCTTC
V: TRBV6-5
J: TRBJ1-2
D: -
size: -

CDR3: CASSQPGANTEAFF
DNA: TGTGCCAGCAGCCAACCAGGGGCAAACACTGAAGCTTTCTTT
V: TRBV7-2
J: TRBJ1-1
D: -
size: -

CDR3: CASSYPGTDTQYF
DNA: TGTGCCAGCAGTTACCCCGGTACGGATACGCAGTATTTT
V: TRBV6-5
J: TRBJ2-3
D: -
size: -